This entry features one TCR beta chain sequence. Antigen: not known. The junction and the germline gene differ at one end; a read error may be behind it. The data originate from a study of cytomegalovirus exposure and HLA in healthy donors. The V gene's germline CDR1 is SGDLS and CDR2 YYNGEE. This CDR3 is built from 15 residues. With 60 Vbeta and 13 Jbeta primers, the PCR was carried out. Here immunoSEQ multiplex PCR was the method, and the copy in TCRdb shows in-frame clones only, minus some. The repertoire has about 190,000 clones, about 89% of them found once; the top ten carry roughly 1.3%. The study, taken as a whole, reports: Around 160 TCR beta chains were listed as cytomegalovirus-associated. Indistinguishable V segments such as TRBV6-2 and TRBV6-3 were excluded. V- and J-gene trimming in TCR beta was tied to a missense DCLRE1C variant by an analysis performed later.

This chain joins TRBV9 and TRBJ1-5; 7 bases agree with TRBD1. The origin of this receptor is a young man in good health and CMV-seronegative. The sequenced sample was PBMCs. CDR3 nucleotides: TGTGCCAGCAGCGTTGGCAGGGACAGCAGTCAGCCCCAGCATTTT. Residues: CASSVGRDSSQPQHF.